The next 21 T cell receptor beta chains were all read from a single sample in a study of technical replicates of blood from several donors. Only in-frame clones appear in the TCRdb table, and some are missing; sequencing was by immunoSEQ multiplex PCR. The sample records 79,000 or so clones, around 92% being singletons. The source material was T cells isolated from PBMCs. These receptors all stem from a human donor in good health.

This sequence joins TRBV19 and TRBJ2-1; tentative D call: TRBD1 (6 bases). Trimming pared 11 bases from V and 6 bases from J, leaving 20 bases between. The V gene's germline CDR1 is LNHDA and CDR2 SQIVND (reference sequence). This CDR3 spans 14 amino acids. The CDR3 loop is CAVGGTGASNEQFF. Here the CDR3 DNA reads TGTGCCGTAGGGGGAACAGGAGCTAGCAATGAGCAGTTCTTC.

This chain joins TRBV10-3 and TRBJ1-1, with D hard to call. The CDR3 contains 13 residues. The germline CDR1 and CDR2 sequences are ENHRY and SYGVKD. V shed 6 bases and J shed 3 bases, with 11 bases lying between them. As DNA, the CDR3 is TGTGCCATCAGAGGGAGGTCTGACACTGAAGCTTTCTTT. It is translated as CAIRGRSDTEAFF.

The DNA of the CDR3 is TGTGCCAGCCCCGGGGATACCCACTCTGGAAACACCATATATTTT. It specifies CASPGDTHSGNTIYF. The chain joins TRBV6-1 to TRBJ1-3; no definite D call. The CDR3 consists of 15 residues. V lost 8 bases, J lost 0 bases, and 14 bases lay in between. Germline CDR1 and CDR2: MNHNS and SASEGT.

The rearrangement joins TRBV5-1 to TRBJ2-1; TRBD1 matches at 8 bases. Per the germline V gene, CDR1 is SGHRS and CDR2 is YFSETQ. The junction had 8 bases not matched to a gene; V was cut back by 6 bases and J by 3 bases. This CDR3 is built from 15 residues. CDR3 DNA: TGCGCCAGCATGCCCGGGACAGGAAACTACAATGAGCAGTTCTTC. This gives the protein CASMPGTGNYNEQFF.

The rearrangement links TRBV7-9 to TRBJ2-6; TRBD1 is a possible D gene (5 bases). The CDR3 covers 15 residues. The germline V gene has CDR1 SEHNR and CDR2 FQNEAQ (reference sequence). Trimming left V 1 base short and J 4 bases short, with 8 bases between. The CDR3 region has the DNA TGTGCCAGCAGCTTAGGCAGGGTCGGGGCCAACGTCCTGACTTTC. Translating it yields CASSLGRVGANVLTF.

The chain carries TRBV28 and TRBJ1-1; no clear D gene. The CDR3 covers 15 residues. CDR1 is MDHEN and CDR2 is SYDVKM in the germline V gene. Trimming removed 1 base from V and 11 bases from J, with 20 bases in between. The CDR3 loop reads CASSLLLEGNRGAFF. In DNA, the CDR3 is TGTGCCAGCAGTTTATTATTGGAGGGTAACCGAGGGGCTTTCTTT. Full variable domain (missing parts from reference TRBV28 and TRBJ1-1): DVKVTQSSRYLVKRTGEKVFLECVQDMDHENMFWYRQDPGLGLRLIYFSYDVKMKEKGDIPEGYSVSREKKERFSLILESASTNQTSMYLCASSLLLEGNRGAFFGQGTRLTVV.

The chain carries TRBV11-3 and TRBJ2-1, with 7 positions matching TRBD1. This CDR3 region has 15 residues. The germline V gene has CDR1 SGHNT and CDR2 YENEEA. The junction had 4 bases not matched to a gene; V was cut back by 3 bases and J by 2 bases. CDR3: CASSLGQGAYNEQFF. The CDR3 region has the DNA TGTGCCAGCAGCTTGGGTCAGGGGGCCTACAATGAGCAGTTCTTC. Together with reference TRBV11-3 and TRBJ2-1, the CDR3 gives the full variable domain: EAGVVQSPRYKIIEKKQPVAFWCNPISGHNTLYWYLQNLGQGPELLIRYENEEAVDDSQLPKDRFSAERLKGVDSTLKIQPAELGDSAVYLCASSLGQGAYNEQFFGPGTRLTVL.

As for this clone: Different DNA sequences within this sample yield the same CDR3. The chain links TRBV4-1 to TRBJ2-3; no clear D. CDR3 length equals 14 residues. V lost 0 bases to trimming and J lost 1 base, with 5 bases between them. The germline V gene encodes CDR1 MGHRA and CDR2 YSYEKL. CDR3 amino acids: CASSQERGTDTQYF. Written as DNA, the CDR3 is TGCGCCAGCAGCCAAGAACGAGGCACAGATACGCAGTATTTT.

This clone was seen a single time. The chain combines TRBV19 with TRBJ2-5; D may be TRBD2 (6 bases). The V and J ends lost 7 bases and 5 bases respectively, with 17 bases between them. Germline CDR1 reads LNHDA; CDR2 reads SQIVND (reference sequence). The CDR3 length is 14 residues. CDR3 DNA: TGTGCCAGTACCGGCTCGGGGGTACGGGAGACCCAGTACTTC. Protein: CASTGSGVRETQYF.

The chain couples TRBV30 to TRBJ2-3; unclear D gene. The CDR3 sequence is 14 residues long. V lost 3 bases and J 2 bases, leaving 12 bases between the germline ends. Per germline, CDR1 GTSNPN and CDR2 SVGIG (reference sequence). DNA of the CDR3: TGTGCCTGGAGGTGGAGTAGAATCACAGATACGCAGTATTTT. Protein sequence: CAWRWSRITDTQYF.

The V gene is TRBV4-1, the J gene TRBJ2-7; 10 nucleotides align to TRBD2. Trimming cost V 4 bases and J 4 bases; bases outside gene matches: 7. The CDR3 totals 15 residues. Germline assignment: CDR1 MGHRA and CDR2 YSYEKL. CDR3: CASSPILAGVYEQYF. CDR3 DNA: TGCGCCAGCAGCCCAATCCTAGCGGGGGTATACGAGCAGTACTTC.

The chain carries TRBV20-1 and TRBJ2-3; D possibly corresponds to TRBD2 (5 bases). The CDR3 contains 11 residues. Germline V lookup: CDR1 DFQATT, CDR2 SNEGSKA (reference sequence). V gave up 6 bases and J gave up 8 bases, with 12 bases separating them. CDR3 sequence (DNA): TGCAGTGCCCCACTAGTTGCTACGCAGTATTTT. It translates to CSAPLVATQYF.

This clone was observed once. The chain couples TRBV9 to TRBJ2-7, with D maybe TRBD2 (5 bases). In germline, CDR1 is SGDLS, CDR2 YYNGEE. The V and J ends lost 2 bases and 4 bases respectively, with 16 bases between them. This CDR3 region has 15 residues. The CDR3 DNA is TGTGCCAGCAGCGTCTTTTCGGGGATCGCTTACGAGCAGTACTTC. Its translation is CASSVFSGIAYEQYF. Full variable domain (outside the CDR3, taken from reference TRBV9 and TRBJ2-7): DSGVTQTPKHLITATGQRVTLRCSPRSGDLSVYWYQQSLDQGLQFLIQYYNGEERAKGNILERFSAQQFPDLHSELNLSSLELGDSALYFCASSVFSGIAYEQYFGPGTRLTVT.

The chain links TRBV9 to TRBJ2-7; 8 nucleotides match TRBD1. The V gene's germline CDR1 is SGDLS and CDR2 YYNGEE. J gave up 6 bases and V 5 bases, and 4 bases lay outside the gene matches. The CDR3 spans 12 residues. CDR3 amino acids: CASSGQGFEQYF. For the CDR3, the DNA is TGTGCCAGCAGTGGACAGGGTTTCGAGCAGTACTTC.

The chain joins TRBV9 to TRBJ2-3, with D possibly being TRBD1 (6 bases). Trimming pared 3 bases from V and 2 bases from J, leaving 16 bases between. There are 16 residues in the CDR3. CDR1 SGDLS and CDR2 YYNGEE come from the germline V gene. Written as DNA, the CDR3 is TGTGCCAGCAGCGCCACTTCCAGGGGAACCACAGATACGCAGTATTTT. Its protein is CASSATSRGTTDTQYF.

The V gene is TRBV5-1, the J gene TRBJ2-2, with D perhaps matching TRBD2 (6 bases). The CDR3 length is 15 residues. CDR1 is SGHRS and CDR2 is YFSETQ in the germline V gene. The V end was cut by 4 bases, the J end by 2 bases, with 12 bases between. The CDR3 region is CASSITSSNTGELFF. CDR3 nucleotides: TGCGCCAGCAGCATCACTAGCTCAAACACCGGGGAGCTGTTTTTT.

The chain combines TRBV5-4 with TRBJ2-7; D possibly corresponds to TRBD2 (6 bases). Germline CDR1 reads SGHNT; CDR2 reads YYREEE (reference sequence). Trimming removed 2 bases from V and 5 bases from J, with 17 bases in between. The CDR3 extends over 15 amino acids. CDR3 region: CASSFGTGVRNEQYF. The CDR3 nucleotides read TGTGCCAGCAGCTTTGGGACGGGGGTTCGCAACGAGCAGTACTTC. Drawing the rest from reference TRBV5-4 and TRBJ2-7, the complete variable domain is ETGVTQSPTHLIKTRGQQVTLRCSSQSGHNTVSWYQQALGQGPQFIFQYYREEENGRGNFPPRFSGLQFPNYSSELNVNALELDDSALYLCASSFGTGVRNEQYFGPGTRLTVT.

The chain has TRBV18 and TRBJ2-7; 9 bases fit TRBD1. This CDR3 has 15 amino acids. V shed 4 bases, J shed 0 bases, and the junction held 4 bases outside the gene matches. Germline V gene lookup returns CDR1 KGHSH and CDR2 LQKENI. The CDR3 protein is CASSRDRDSSYEQYF. The CDR3 region has the DNA TGTGCCAGCTCACGGGACAGGGATAGCTCCTACGAGCAGTACTTC.

The J gene is TRBJ2-6, the V gene TRBV27, with TRBD1 identical over 7 bases. This CDR3 has 16 amino acids. J was trimmed by 4 bases and V by 2 bases; bases with no gene match: 5. CDR1 and CDR2 from the germline V gene are MNHEY and SMNVEV (reference sequence). This CDR3 is CASSLVQGLGANVLTF. The CDR3 DNA sequence: TGTGCCAGCAGTTTAGTACAGGGGCTCGGGGCCAACGTCCTGACTTTC. Drawing the rest from reference TRBV27 and TRBJ2-6, the complete variable domain is EAQVTQNPRYLITVTGKKLTVTCSQNMNHEYMSWYRQDPGLGLRQIYYSMNVEVTDKGDVPEGYKVSRKEKRNFPLILESPSPNQTSLYFCASSLVQGLGANVLTFGAGSRLTVL.

The chain employs TRBV10-3 and TRBJ1-1; no clear D gene. The CDR3 is 14 amino acids. Per the germline V gene, CDR1 is ENHRY and CDR2 is SYGVKD. V lost 2 bases to trimming and J lost 11 bases, with 18 bases between them. CDR3 coding DNA: TGTGCCATCAGTGAGCCCGAGCCGGGTCAGTGGGCTTTCTTT. This gives the protein CAISEPEPGQWAFF.

About this clone: A junction end diverges from the germline sequence, so it may reflect a read error. The chain uses TRBV7-7 and TRBJ1-3; 8 bases map to TRBD1. The germline V gene encodes CDR1 SSHAT and CDR2 FNYEAQ (reference sequence). This CDR3 has 16 residues. The CDR3 region has the DNA TGTGCTAGCAGCCTAGGGACAGGTTTCTCTGGAAACACCATATATTTT. Its protein product is CASSLGTGFSGNTIYF.